The next 12 T cell receptor beta chains were all read from a single sample in a study of blood T cell repertoires in COVID-19. Sequencing was performed with immunoSEQ multiplex PCR; in TCRdb, only in-frame clones are kept and a portion is missing. Of about 140,000 clones listed, 80% to 85% are singletons. The sample comprised peripheral blood. All receptors derive from a woman between 55 and 75 years old with acute or convalescent COVID-19.

This rearrangement joins TRBV18 to TRBJ1-6; 10 bases align to TRBD1. The CDR3 runs 15 residues. V shed 3 bases and J 11 bases; nucleotides not matched to a gene: 7. The germline gives CDR1 KGHSH, CDR2 LQKENI. The CDR3 coding sequence is TGTGCCAGCTCACCGCAGGGACAGGGGATGCCACCCCTCCACTTT. It codes for CASSPQGQGMPPLHF.

The table lists this clone with a count of one. The chain uses TRBV7-6 and TRBJ2-7; 7 bases line up with TRBD1. Trimming removed 4 bases from V and 2 bases from J; junction bases left unmatched: 8. This CDR3 has 15 residues. Germline V gene data show CDR1 as SGHVS and CDR2 as FNYEAQ. This CDR3 is CASSSEQGTTYEQYF. Here the CDR3 DNA reads TGTGCCAGCAGCTCCGAACAGGGGACCACCTACGAGCAGTACTTC. The entire variable domain, with the rest obtained from reference TRBV7-6 and TRBJ2-7, is as follows: GAGVSQSPRYKVTKRGQDVALRCDPISGHVSLYWYRQALGQGPEFLTYFNYEAQQDKSGLPNDRFSAERPEGSISTLTIQRTEQRDSAMYRCASSSEQGTTYEQYFGPGTRLTVT.

The chain recombines TRBV29-1 with TRBJ2-3; TRBD1 is a possible D gene (6 bases). The V gene lost 7 bases and the J gene lost 0 bases, with 11 bases spanning the gap. Germline loops: CDR1 SQVTM, CDR2 ANQGSEA. This CDR3 spans 13 amino acids. The CDR3 nucleotides read TGCAGCGGCACAGGGCTGAGCACAGATACGCAGTATTTT. Translating it yields CSGTGLSTDTQYF.

CDR3 sequence reads: CASSQDSSGSYEQYF. CDR3 coding DNA: TGCGCCAGCAGCCAAGACTCTAGCGGGAGCTACGAGCAGTACTTC. The genes are TRBV4-3 and TRBJ2-7, with 10 bases aligning to TRBD2. The germline V gene encodes CDR1 LGHNA and CDR2 YSLEER. The trim removed 0 bases at V and 3 bases at J, leaving 2 bases unmatched. This CDR3 contains 15 residues.

The chain joins TRBV5-6 to TRBJ2-3; 10 bases match TRBD2. With 1 base clipped from V and 3 bases from J, the junction kept 5 bases outside the gene matches. Germline V gene lookup returns CDR1 SGHDT and CDR2 YYEEEE. The CDR3 sequence is 16 residues long. The CDR3 loop reads CASSLRWGLATDTQYF. As DNA, the CDR3 is TGTGCCAGCAGCTTGAGATGGGGACTAGCGACAGATACGCAGTATTTT.

This clone was picked up one time. V usage is TRBV3-1 (or the pseudogene TRBV3-2) and J usage is TRBJ1-2; 7 nucleotides match TRBD1. Germline values: CDR1 LGHDT, CDR2 YNNKEL (reference sequence). The CDR3 runs 16 residues. V gave up 1 base and J gave up 2 bases; unmatched junction bases: 7. CDR3 loop: CASSQAANRGNYGYTF. Here the CDR3 DNA reads TGTGCCAGCAGCCAAGCTGCAAACAGGGGAAACTATGGCTACACCTTC.

The chain couples TRBV27 to TRBJ2-2; 9 bases agree with TRBD2. This CDR3 comprises 15 residues. Germline values: CDR1 MNHEY, CDR2 SMNVEV (reference sequence). J was trimmed by 0 bases and V by 6 bases; bases with no gene match: 2. In DNA form, the CDR3 reads TGTGCCAGCAGACTAGCGGGCGCGAACACCGGGGAGCTGTTTTTT. Translating it yields CASRLAGANTGELFF.

The chain employs TRBV3-1 (or the pseudogene TRBV3-2) and TRBJ2-1; a weak D match, TRBD2 (5 bases). Trimming stripped 1 base from V and 0 bases from J, with 16 bases between. Germline CDR1 is LGHDT and CDR2 is YNNKEL (reference sequence). The CDR3 is 18 residues long. The CDR3 DNA is TGTGCCAGCAGCCAAGGACTACTTAGTGGGAACTCCTACAATGAGCAGTTCTTC. Protein product: CASSQGLLSGNSYNEQFF.

The chain carries TRBV30 and TRBJ1-3; no definite D call. Germline V gene sequence: CDR1 GTSNPN, CDR2 SVGIG (reference sequence). With 0 bases removed from V and 3 bases from J, the gap between germline ends came to 6 bases. CDR3 length equals 13 residues. The CDR3 nucleotides read TGTGCCTGGAGTGTAGAGGATGGAAACACCATATATTTT. Protein product: CAWSVEDGNTIYF.

V usage is TRBV3-1 (or the pseudogene TRBV3-2) and J usage is TRBJ1-3, with D possibly being TRBD1 (5 bases). The germline V gene encodes CDR1 LGHDT and CDR2 YNNKEL (reference sequence). V gave up 0 bases and J gave up 3 bases, with 9 bases separating them. The CDR3 loop spans 15 amino acids. The CDR3 here is CASSQEGRFGNTIYF. As DNA, the CDR3 is TGTGCCAGCAGCCAAGAGGGGCGATTTGGAAACACCATATATTTT.

The chain links TRBV28 to TRBJ1-5, with TRBD1 identical over 9 bases. V lost 6 bases, J lost 6 bases, and 9 bases stayed unmatched. Germline lookup yields CDR1 MDHEN and CDR2 SYDVKM. CDR3 size: 15 residues. The CDR3 protein is CASRRTGGDSQPQHF. CDR3 nucleotide sequence: TGTGCCAGCAGGAGAACAGGGGGCGATAGTCAGCCCCAGCATTTT.

The chain carries TRBV24-1 and TRBJ2-7; the D gene is possibly TRBD2 (5 bases). Looked up from germline, CDR1 is KGHDR and CDR2 is SFDVKD. This CDR3 is 12 amino acids long. V was trimmed by 6 bases and J by 3 bases, leaving 8 bases between them. In DNA form, the CDR3 reads TGTGCCACCAGTCCGGGGAGCTACGAGCAGTACTTC. As protein: CATSPGSYEQYF.